The TCR beta chain under discussion was sequenced for a study of T cells after posttransplantation cyclophosphamide. General study results and limits: Donor-recipient repertoire similarity was low at 1-2 months, rising over year one. Blood and skin or GI T cell repertoires showed limited TRB overlap.

Treatment was busulfan-fludarabine conditioning, a marrow graft, and cyclophosphamide on days +3 and +4. Germline V gives CDR1 SGHDN, CDR2 FVKESK. Trimming left V 4 bases short and J 4 bases short, with 10 bases between. The CDR3 extends over 13 amino acids. Concerning this clone itself: Its antigen is not known.

TCRdb's copy holds only in-frame clones and misses some; the assay was immunoSEQ multiplex PCR. The repertoire consists of 42,000 or so clones, with less than 95% occurring once and the leading ten covering less than 2.5%. V and J are TRBV14 and TRBJ1-1; D uncertain. The clonotype originates from a male patient aged 60 to 75 who received an allogeneic stem cell transplant from a related donor and was CMV-positive. Certain T cells may be donor cells from the graft. Sequencing was performed on PBMCs, taken about 64 days after allogeneic stem cell transplant with posttransplant cyclophosphamide. DNA for the CDR3: TGTGCCAGCAGCCTTCAGGCAGGCACTGAAGCTTTCTTT. Translating gives CASSLQAGTEAFF.